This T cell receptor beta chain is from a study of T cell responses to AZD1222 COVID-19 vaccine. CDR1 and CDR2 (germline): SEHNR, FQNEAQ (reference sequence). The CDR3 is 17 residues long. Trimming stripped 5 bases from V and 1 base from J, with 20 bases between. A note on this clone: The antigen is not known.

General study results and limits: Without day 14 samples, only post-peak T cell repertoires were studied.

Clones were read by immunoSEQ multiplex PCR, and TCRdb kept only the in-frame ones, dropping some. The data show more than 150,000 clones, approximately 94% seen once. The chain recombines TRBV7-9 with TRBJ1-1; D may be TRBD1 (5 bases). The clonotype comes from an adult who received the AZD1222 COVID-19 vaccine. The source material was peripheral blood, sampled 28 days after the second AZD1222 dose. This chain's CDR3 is CASSQITGAVGNTEAFF. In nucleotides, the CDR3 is TGTGCCAGCAGCCAGATTACAGGTGCGGTAGGGAACACTGAAGCTTTCTTT. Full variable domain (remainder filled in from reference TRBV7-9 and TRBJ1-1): DTGVSQNPRHKITKRGQNVTFRCDPISEHNRLYWYRQTLGQGPEFLTYFQNEAQLEKSRLLSDRFSAERPKGSFSTLEIQRTEQGDSAMYLCASSQITGAVGNTEAFFGQGTRLTVV.